A selection of T cell receptor beta chains follows, all from one sample in a study of shared clonotypes between healthy human individuals. Data came from immunoSEQ multiplex PCR; TCRdb stores just in-frame clones and leaves some out. The table records 660,000 or so clones, approximately 96% of them present only once. Sequenced input: naive CD8+ T cells sorted from blood. The receptors derive from a woman in her twenties or thirties in good health. CDR3s include the opening cysteine and the closing phenylalanine or tryptophan.

TRBV9,CASSVGGSGTSQYF
TRBV13,CASSPTGTRDPNIQYF
TRBV4-2,CASSQGRDSSYEQYF
TRBV10-2,CASSNPATGDYEQYF
TRBV7-9,CASSLGGLGYEQFF
TRBV7-8,CASSLALSPAWVSSEQFF
TRBV9,CASSVAAANSYEQYF
TRBV2,CASKPLKNEQFF
TRBV9,CASSAGYSTDTQYF
TRBV7-9,CASREGGNEAFF
TRBV4-1,CASSREAGLNEQFF
TRBV5-8,CASSKDSYEQYF
TRBV19,CASSIVGSGSSSYNEQFF
TRBV2,CASSGSFRGSYEQYF
TRBV5-6,CASSLAAGGATDTQYF
TRBV4-1,CASSQVLGGQPQHF
TRBV5-6,CASSLAGDVHHQHF
TRBV29-1,CSVRDRVFTEAFF
TRBV27,CASSPGTSTGELFF
TRBV28,CASSVPLGQEQETQYF
TRBV27,CASSSFKSYRVPEAFF
TRBV30,CACQIGWTEAFF
TRBV2,CASRQGESNTEAFF
TRBV14,CASSQDRTYQETQYF
TRBV29-1,CSVEVRDRGSYGANVLTF
TRBV5-4,CASSSGQPDREKLFF
TRBV28,CASSFTENYGYTF
TRBV7-2,CASSYMNTEAFF
TRBV9,CASSPGTSGNYNEQFF
TRBV27,CASSLSLGLVQETQYF
TRBV27,CASSLRGAPRGYTF
TRBV13,CASSFWESKDYEKLFF
TRBV2,CASILAGEGYNEQFF
TRBV27,CASSLGDRKNIQYF
TRBV15,CATSRASGTGGGYTF
TRBV29-1,CSVEDLGDRGYEQYF
TRBV5-1,CASSFYPLRVANTGELFF